This T cell receptor (beta chain) was sequenced for a study of T cells in narcolepsy. Study at large: Healthy controls were enrolled alongside patients with narcolepsy type 1 or type 2. General study findings and limits: Blood of same and different patients, but not healthy controls, reportedly held recurring autoreactive clonotypes. Same-patient CSF and blood CD4+ T cell clonotypes included HCRT-specific and TRIB2-specific autoreactive ones.

Concerning this clone: Its antigen remains unidentified.

Looked up from germline, CDR1 is SEHNR and CDR2 is FQNEAQ (reference sequence). Deletions cut 1 base from V and 4 bases from J, with 13 bases between. The CDR3 sequence is 15 residues long. Data came from immunoSEQ multiplex PCR; TCRdb stores just in-frame clones and leaves some out. The sample gives some 2,400 clones, more than 25% of which show up once; about 19% is in the top ten. What was sequenced was cultured CD4+ T cells from cerebrospinal fluid. This sequence joins TRBV7-9 and TRBJ2-5; D perhaps matches TRBD1 (6 bases). The sequence derives from a human donor with narcolepsy. The CDR3 sequence is CASSLVGPRGETQYF. The CDR3 region has the DNA TGTGCCAGCAGCTTAGTGGGACCCAGGGGAGAGACCCAGTACTTC.